The 7 T cell receptor beta chains below were found in one sample sequenced in a study of technical replicates of blood from a handful of donors. Method: immunoSEQ multiplex PCR; TCRdb's copy keeps in-frame clones and lacks some. The sample consists of roughly 100,000 clones, around 95% of them appearing once. Sequencing was performed on T cells isolated from PBMCs. These receptors were collected from a human donor in good health.

The chain joins TRBV5-4 to TRBJ2-5; TRBD2 matches 10 bases. This CDR3 is built from 16 residues. CDR1 and CDR2 (germline): SGHNT, YYREEE (reference sequence). With 1 base clipped from V and 1 base from J, the junction kept 4 bases outside the gene matches. CDR3 amino acids: CASSLNGLAVQETQYF. Here the CDR3 DNA reads TGTGCCAGCAGCTTGAATGGACTAGCGGTCCAAGAGACCCAGTACTTC.

The chain joins TRBV7-6 to TRBJ1-2; 11 bases are shared with TRBD1. Per the germline V gene, CDR1 is SGHVS and CDR2 is FNYEAQ. J gave up 3 bases and V 1 base, and 7 bases lay outside the gene matches. CDR3 length: 17 amino acids. CDR3: CASSLVGPGQGDYGYTF. The CDR3 region has the DNA TGTGCCAGCAGCTTAGTGGGGCCGGGACAGGGGGACTATGGCTACACCTTC.

The chain employs TRBV11-1 and TRBJ2-7; 9 nucleotides match TRBD1. The CDR3 runs to 13 residues. V dropped 5 bases and J dropped 7; count of bases not matched to a gene: 6. Germline CDR1 and CDR2: SGHAT and FQDESV (reference sequence). CDR3 sequence reads: CASSIRDREEQYF. The CDR3 coding sequence is TGTGCCAGCAGCATCCGGGACAGGGAGGAGCAGTACTTC.

The chain employs TRBV7-8 and TRBJ2-2, with 7 bases fitting TRBD1. The CDR3 covers 15 residues. CDR1 is SGHVS, CDR2 FQNEAQ, per germline. Germline trimming cut 4 bases from V and 7 bases from J; bases unmatched to any gene: 9. The CDR3, as DNA: TGTGCCAGCAGCTCATTAGGCTACAGGGGCGGGGAGCTGTTTTTT. Protein: CASSSLGYRGGELFF.

The chain recombines TRBV11-1 with TRBJ1-6; possibly TRBD1 for D (6 bases). V gave up 4 bases and J gave up 0 bases, with 16 bases separating them. Germline V gene sequence: CDR1 SGHAT, CDR2 FQDESV (reference sequence). The CDR3 totals 18 residues. This CDR3 reads CASSWGGDRDSYNSPLHF. The CDR3 coding sequence is TGTGCCAGCAGCTGGGGGGGCGACAGAGACTCCTATAATTCACCCCTCCACTTT.

Written as DNA, the CDR3 is TGTGCCAGCAGTTACTCTCTTTTGGGACAGCAAGAGACCCAGTACTTC. Protein: CASSYSLLGQQETQYF. The rearrangement uses TRBV6-6 and TRBJ2-5, with 7 bases that match TRBD1. Germline trimming cut 0 bases from V and 2 bases from J; bases unmatched to any gene: 6. The CDR3 is 16 amino acids. CDR1 is MNHNY and CDR2 is SVGAGI in the germline V gene (reference sequence).

The rearrangement links TRBV5-1 to TRBJ2-3; 8 bases agree with TRBD2. In germline, CDR1 is SGHRS, CDR2 YFSETQ. The CDR3 spans 15 residues. With 6 bases clipped from V and 1 base from J, the junction kept 7 bases outside the gene matches. CDR3 sequence reads: CASTILAGGTDTQYF. The CDR3 DNA reads as TGCGCCAGCACCATCCTAGCGGGCGGCACAGATACGCAGTATTTT.